A selection of T cell receptor beta chains follows, all from one sample in a study of cytomegalovirus exposure and HLA in healthy donors. Assay: immunoSEQ multiplex PCR; the TCRdb copy retains only in-frame clones and omits some. The sample shows 65,000 to 70,000 clones, around 68% of them seen only once. Input material: PBMCs. These receptors all come from a woman younger than 45 in good health and CMV-seronegative. Each CDR3 is given with its conserved first and last residue. The D gene is left open where the match is weak. Some rows mark clone size as missing; the rest say once, few, many or name a class of expanded clone.

d_gene,abundance,v_gene,j_gene,CDR3nt,CDR3aa
-,-,TRBV7-9,TRBJ1-2,TGTGCCAGCAGTCACGACAGGTCGCGCGGCTACACCTTC,CASSHDRSRGYTF
-,few,TRBV5-1,TRBJ1-1,TGCGCCAGCAGCTTACAGGTTTTGAACACTGAAGCTTTCTTT,CASSLQVLNTEAFF
TRBD2,-,TRBV28,TRBJ2-3,TGTGCTTTGACTAGCGAGGGAGATACGCAGTATTTT,CALTSEGDTQYF
-,-,TRBV19,TRBJ1-5,TGTGCCAGTAGTACAAGGACAGCCCCGGGCAATCAGCCCCAGCATTTT,CASSTRTAPGNQPQHF
-,-,TRBV19,TRBJ2-2,TGTGCCAGTAGTATCCAGGCGAACACCGGGGAGCTGTTTTTT,CASSIQANTGELFF
-,-,TRBV7-8,TRBJ2-2,TGTGCCAGCCGGAGCAGGGCCAACACCGGGGAGCTGTTTTTT,CASRSRANTGELFF
TRBD1,few,TRBV30,TRBJ1-4,TGTGCCAGCTCCCGGGACAGGGGGCTGACTAATGAAAAACTGTTTTTT,CASSRDRGLTNEKLFF
-,-,TRBV10-3,TRBJ1-1,TGTGCCATCAGTGATACCAGAACTGAAGCTTTCTTT,CAISDTRTEAFF
-,once,TRBV27,TRBJ1-5,TGTGCCAGCAGTTCGTATAGCAATCAGCCCCAGCATTTT,CASSSYSNQPQHF
TRBD1,medium-sized,TRBV28,TRBJ1-5,TGTGCCAGCAGTTACCAGGGGGCTCGCAATCAGCCCCAGCATTTT,CASSYQGARNQPQHF
TRBD1,few,TRBV2,TRBJ1-5,TGTGCCAGCAGGGACAGGGGGCTGCAATTCCAGCCCCAGCATTTT,CASRDRGLQFQPQHF
-,-,TRBV15,TRBJ2-1,TGTGCCACCACTTCCGGGGGATCCTACAATGAGCAGTTCTTC,CATTSGGSYNEQFF
-,-,TRBV28,TRBJ2-7,TGTGCCAGCAGCCCAATACTACGTTTCGGCGAGCAGTACTTC,CASSPILRFGEQYF
-,-,TRBV7-9,TRBJ1-5,TGTGCCAGCAGCCGGGGGAGCAATCAGCCCCAGCATTTT,CASSRGSNQPQHF
TRBD1,-,TRBV30,TRBJ1-5,TGTGCCTGGGCGACAGGGTGGAATCAGCCCCAGCATTTT,CAWATGWNQPQHF
-,-,TRBV7-9,TRBJ1-1,TGTGCCAGCAGGCAGGCGGGGCGTCGCACTGAAGCTTTCTTT,CASRQAGRRTEAFF
TRBD2,-,TRBV4-1,TRBJ2-1,TGCGCCAGCAGCCATCCGGGACTAAACTACAATGAGCAGTTCTTC,CASSHPGLNYNEQFF
-,-,TRBV7-8,TRBJ1-2,TGTGCCAGCAGCCCAGGAATCGACAGTGAAGGCTACACCTTC,CASSPGIDSEGYTF
-,-,TRBV7-8,TRBJ1-1,TGTGCCAGCAGCTTACAACAGGTTCCGAACACTGAAGCTTTCTTT,CASSLQQVPNTEAFF
TRBD1,once,TRBV5-1,TRBJ2-7,TGCGCCAGCAGCACCCGGGACAGGGGGTTGTACGAGCAGTACTTC,CASSTRDRGLYEQYF